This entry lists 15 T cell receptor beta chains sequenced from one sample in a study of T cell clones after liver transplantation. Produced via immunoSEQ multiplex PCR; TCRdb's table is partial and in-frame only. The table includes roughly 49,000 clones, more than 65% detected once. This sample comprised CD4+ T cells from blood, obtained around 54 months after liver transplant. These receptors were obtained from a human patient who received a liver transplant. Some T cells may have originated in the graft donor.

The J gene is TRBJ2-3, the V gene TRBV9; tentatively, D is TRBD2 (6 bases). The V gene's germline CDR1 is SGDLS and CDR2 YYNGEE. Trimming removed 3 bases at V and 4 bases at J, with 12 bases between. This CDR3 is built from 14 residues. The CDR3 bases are TGTGCCAGCAGCGCGGGACTTAACGCAGATACGCAGTATTTT. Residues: CASSAGLNADTQYF.

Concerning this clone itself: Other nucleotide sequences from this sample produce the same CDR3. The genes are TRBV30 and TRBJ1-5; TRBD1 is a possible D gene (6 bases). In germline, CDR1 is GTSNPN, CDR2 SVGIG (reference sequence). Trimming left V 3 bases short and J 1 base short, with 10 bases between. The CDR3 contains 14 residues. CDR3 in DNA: TGTGCCTGGAGGGCAGGGGAGAGCAATCAGCCCCAGCATTTT. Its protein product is CAWRAGESNQPQHF.

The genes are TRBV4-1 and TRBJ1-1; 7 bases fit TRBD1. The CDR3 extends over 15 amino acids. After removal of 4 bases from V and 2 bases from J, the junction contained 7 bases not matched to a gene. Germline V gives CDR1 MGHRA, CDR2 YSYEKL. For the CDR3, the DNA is TGCGCCAGCAGCCCCAGACAGGGTTTTAACACTGAAGCTTTCTTT. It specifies CASSPRQGFNTEAFF.

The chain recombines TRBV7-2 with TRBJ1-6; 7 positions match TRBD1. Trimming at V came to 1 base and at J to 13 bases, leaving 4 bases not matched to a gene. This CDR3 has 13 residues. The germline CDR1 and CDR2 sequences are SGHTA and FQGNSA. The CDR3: CASSLEQGRPLHF. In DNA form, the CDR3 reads TGTGCCAGCAGCTTAGAACAGGGGAGGCCCCTCCACTTT. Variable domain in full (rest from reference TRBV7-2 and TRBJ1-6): GAGVSQSPSNKVTEKGKDVELRCDPISGHTALYWYRQSLGQGLEFLIYFQGNSAPDKSGLPSDRFSAERTGGSVSTLTIQRTQQEDSAVYLCASSLEQGRPLHFGNGTRLTVT.

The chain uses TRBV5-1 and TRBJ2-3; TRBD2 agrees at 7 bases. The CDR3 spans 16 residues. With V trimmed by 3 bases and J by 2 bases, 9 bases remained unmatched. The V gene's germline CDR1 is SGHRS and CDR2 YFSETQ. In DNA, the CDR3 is TGCGCCAGCAGCTCCACCCGGGGGGTTGTCACAGATACGCAGTATTTT. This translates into CASSSTRGVVTDTQYF.

CDR3 sequence reads: CASTRTGFYGYTF. The CDR3 DNA reads TGTGCCAGCACCAGAACAGGGTTCTATGGCTACACCTTC. V is TRBV28 and J is TRBJ1-2, with a tentative D call TRBD1 (6 bases). Germline CDR1 MDHEN, CDR2 SYDVKM. The CDR3 is made up of 13 amino acids. Trimming shortened V by 7 bases and J by 4 bases, and 13 bases separated the two germline ends.

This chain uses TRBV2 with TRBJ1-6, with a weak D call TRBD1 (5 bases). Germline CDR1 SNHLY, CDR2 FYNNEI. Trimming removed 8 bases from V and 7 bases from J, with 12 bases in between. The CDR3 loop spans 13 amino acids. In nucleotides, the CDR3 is TGTGCCAGCGGATGGGACGGAAATTCACCCCTCCACTTT. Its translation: CASGWDGNSPLHF.

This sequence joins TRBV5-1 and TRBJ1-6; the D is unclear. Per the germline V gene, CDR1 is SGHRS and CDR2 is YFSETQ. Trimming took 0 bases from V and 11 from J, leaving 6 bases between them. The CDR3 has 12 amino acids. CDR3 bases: TGCGCCAGCAGCTTGGGGTACCCACCCCTCCACTTT. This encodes CASSLGYPPLHF. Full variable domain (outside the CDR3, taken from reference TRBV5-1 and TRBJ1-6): KAGVTQTPRYLIKTRGQQVTLSCSPISGHRSVSWYQQTPGQGLQFLFEYFSETQRNKGNFPGRFSGRQFSNSRSEMNVSTLELGDSALYLCASSLGYPPLHFGNGTRLTVT.

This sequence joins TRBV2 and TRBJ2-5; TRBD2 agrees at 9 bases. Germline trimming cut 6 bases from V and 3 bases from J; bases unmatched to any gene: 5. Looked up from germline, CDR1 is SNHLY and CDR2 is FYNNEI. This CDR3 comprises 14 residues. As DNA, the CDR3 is TGTGCCAGCAGAAGCGGGGGGTTTGAAGAGACCCAGTACTTC. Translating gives CASRSGGFEETQYF.

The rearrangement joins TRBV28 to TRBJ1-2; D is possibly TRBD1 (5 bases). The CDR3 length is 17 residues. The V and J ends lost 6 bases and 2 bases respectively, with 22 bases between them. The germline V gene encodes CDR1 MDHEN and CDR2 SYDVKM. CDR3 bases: TGTGCCAGCAGCCTACCCCTCCCACGACAGAGGAACTATGGCTACACCTTC. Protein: CASSLPLPRQRNYGYTF.

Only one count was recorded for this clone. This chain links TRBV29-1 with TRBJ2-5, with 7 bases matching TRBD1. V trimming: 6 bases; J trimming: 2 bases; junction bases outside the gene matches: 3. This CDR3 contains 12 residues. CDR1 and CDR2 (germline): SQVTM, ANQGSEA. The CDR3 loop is CSVAQGQETQYF. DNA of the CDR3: TGCAGCGTGGCACAGGGGCAAGAGACCCAGTACTTC.

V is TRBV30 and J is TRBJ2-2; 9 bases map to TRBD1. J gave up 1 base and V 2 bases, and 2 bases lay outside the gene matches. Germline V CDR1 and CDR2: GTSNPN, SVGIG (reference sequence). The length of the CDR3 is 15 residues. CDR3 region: CAWSKTGGNTGELFF. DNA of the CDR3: TGTGCCTGGAGTAAGACAGGGGGGAACACCGGGGAGCTGTTTTTT.

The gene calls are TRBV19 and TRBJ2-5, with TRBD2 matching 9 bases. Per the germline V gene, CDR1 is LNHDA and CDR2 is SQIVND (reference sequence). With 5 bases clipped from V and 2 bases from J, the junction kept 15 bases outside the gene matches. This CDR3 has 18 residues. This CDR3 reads CASSAPWGSGGQQETQYF. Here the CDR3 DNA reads TGTGCCAGTAGTGCTCCCTGGGGCAGCGGGGGGCAACAAGAGACCCAGTACTTC.

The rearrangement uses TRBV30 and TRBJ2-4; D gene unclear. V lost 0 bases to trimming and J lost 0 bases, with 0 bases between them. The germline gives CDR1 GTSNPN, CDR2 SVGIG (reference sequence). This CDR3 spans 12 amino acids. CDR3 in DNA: TGTGCCTGGAGTGTAGCCAAAAACATTCAGTACTTC. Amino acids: CAWSVAKNIQYF.

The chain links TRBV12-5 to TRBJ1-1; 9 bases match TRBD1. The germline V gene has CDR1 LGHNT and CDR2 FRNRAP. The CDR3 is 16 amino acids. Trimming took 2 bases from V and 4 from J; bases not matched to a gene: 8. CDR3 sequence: CASGLMGQGGGTEAFF. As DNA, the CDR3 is TGTGCTAGTGGTTTGATGGGACAGGGCGGTGGCACTGAAGCTTTCTTT. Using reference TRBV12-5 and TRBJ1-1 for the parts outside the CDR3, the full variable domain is DARVTQTPRHKVTEMGQEVTMRCQPILGHNTVFWYRQTMMQGLELLAYFRNRAPLDDSGMPKDRFSAEMPDATLATLKIQPSEPRDSAVYFCASGLMGQGGGTEAFFGQGTRLTVV.